This TCR beta chain emerged from a study of blood T cell repertoires in COVID-19. About the research overall: The analysed material was cDNA or gDNA that came from T cells, B-cell-depleted T cells, or PBMCs.

The CDR3 contains 14 residues. The ends were cut back, 5 bases at V and 1 base at J, with 9 bases in the middle. The germline V gene has CDR1 SGHVS and CDR2 FQNEAQ. Produced via immunoSEQ multiplex PCR; TCRdb's table is partial and in-frame only. This table holds over 55,000 clones, 87% found once. The sequencing sample was made of peripheral blood. The receptor comes from a woman of 80 years or more with acute or convalescent COVID-19. This rearrangement joins TRBV7-8 to TRBJ1-5, with a possible D match to TRBD1 (6 bases). CDR3 in amino acids: CASSRTVSNQPQHF. The DNA of the CDR3 is TGTGCCAGCAGCCGGACAGTAAGCAATCAGCCCCAGCATTTT.